This TCR beta chain was recorded in a study of T cells in Graves' hyperthyroidism and ophthalmopathy. Study-wide findings and caveats: Model predictions of ophthalmopathy came a median approximately 6 months before onset.

This CDR3 is built from 16 residues. Germline CDR1 and CDR2: SGHDT and YYEEEE. Amplification of TCR beta CDR3 regions was performed using RNA transcripts as template. The TCR CDR3 first-round RT-PCR relied on the HTBI primer set. One entry per CDR3 protein results from TCRdb running MiXCR on the multiplex PCR reads. The table records approximately 700,000 distinct CDR3 sequences, 45% of them present only once. Clinical symptoms, serum thyroxine and TRAb, thyroid ultrasound and orbital computed tomography were used for the diagnoses. With regard to this clonotype: The antigen remains undetermined. One junction end disagrees with the germline gene, perhaps due to a read error.

The origin of this receptor is an adult man with Graves' disease, either hyperthyroidism or ophthalmopathy (not recorded which). The chain combines TRBV5-6 with TRBJ2-6; 8 bases are shared with TRBD2. The sequenced sample consisted of peripheral blood or thyroid tissue (not recorded which). As DNA, the CDR3 is TGTGTCAGCAGCCCCGGACTAGCCTCTGGGGCCAACGTCCTGACTTTC. This codes for CVSSPGLASGANVLTF.